These 6 T cell receptor beta chains were sequenced from one sample in a study of CD8+CD57+ T cells in acquired aplastic anemia. CDR3 and TCR beta VDJ profiling relied on genomic DNA as the template. TCRdb recomputed calls from the reads with MiXCR, one row per CDR3 protein. The sample lists some 82,000 distinct CDR3 sequences; less than 60% were seen once. Source material: sorted CD4+, CD8+, or CD8+CD57+ T cells (not recorded which) from PBMCs. These receptor sequences come from a human donor in good health, serving as a control.

This chain joins TRBV29-1 and TRBJ1-1; no clear D. The germline V and J ends were trimmed by 4 bases and 1 base, with 7 bases remaining between them. The CDR3 contains 12 residues. From germline, CDR1 is SQVTM and CDR2 ANQGSEA. CDR3 sequence: CSVGHSNTEAFF. The CDR3 DNA is TGCAGCGTTGGACATTCGAACACTGAAGCTTTCTTT.

For this clonotype: A much more abundant neighbour one base away suggests this may be a read error. This chain uses TRBV30 with TRBJ1-2; the D is unclear. Germline V CDR1 and CDR2: GTSNPN, SVGIG (reference sequence). CDR3 length: 11 residues. CDR3 DNA sequence: TGTGCCTGGGCCGCTAACTATGGCTACGCCTTC. Translation gives CAWAANYGYAF.

In this sample, this clonotype turned up a few times. The chain uses TRBV19 and TRBJ2-2; D possibly corresponds to TRBD1 (6 bases). Per germline, CDR1 LNHDA and CDR2 SQIVND (reference sequence). CDR3 length: 13 amino acids. With 7 bases removed from V and 3 bases from J, the gap between germline ends came to 9 bases. This CDR3 reads CASTRTDTGELFF. DNA for the CDR3: TGTGCCAGTACCCGGACAGACACCGGGGAGCTGTTTTTT.

The V and J genes are TRBV2 and TRBJ2-5; 10 positions match TRBD2. The CDR3 has 13 amino acids. Germline V lookup: CDR1 SNHLY, CDR2 FYNNEI. The V gene end was trimmed by 7 bases and the J gene end by 5 bases; junction bases not matched to a gene: 4. CDR3 loop: CASKAGGLETQYF. In nucleotides, the CDR3 is TGTGCCAGCAAAGCGGGAGGGCTTGAGACCCAGTACTTC.

This clonotype was detected only once. V gene TRBV20-1 combines with J gene TRBJ2-7; 8 nucleotides align to TRBD1. The germline CDR1 and CDR2 sequences are DFQATT and SNEGSKA (reference sequence). The CDR3 has 12 residues. The V and J ends lost 5 bases and 2 bases, in that order; junction bases with no gene match: 2. The CDR3 is CSAGQGAYEQYF. The DNA of the CDR3 is TGCAGTGCTGGACAGGGTGCCTACGAGCAGTACTTC.

Many counts were recorded for this clonotype. The rearrangement uses TRBV5-1 and TRBJ2-7; a weak D match, TRBD2 (6 bases). CDR3 length: 15 residues. Trimming removed 4 bases at V and 0 bases at J, with 14 bases between. Looked up from germline, CDR1 is SGHRS and CDR2 is YFSETQ. CDR3 sequence: CASSLNAGNSYEQYF. The CDR3 DNA reads as TGCGCCAGCAGCCTGAATGCGGGGAACTCCTACGAGCAGTACTTC.